Described below is a single T cell receptor beta chain sequence and its context. Being one base from a much bigger clone, this may be a read error. This sample is drawn from a study of T cells after yellow fever vaccination. TCRdb re-analysed the 5' RACE reads in MiXCR, keeping a single row per CDR3 protein. The data contain 300,000 to 400,000 distinct CDR3 sequences, approximately 12% of them seen just once; the ten biggest clones take up about 3%. The sequence was collected from a man between 18 and 35 years old who received the YFV17D yellow fever vaccine. The specimen was CD4+ T cells sorted from PBMCs, collected 15 days after the yellow fever booster vaccination.

This CDR3 reads CASSFRMAGGAPNTGELIF. The CDR3 DNA sequence: TGTGCCAGCAGCTTCAGGATGGCGGGGGGCGCTCCGAACACCGGGGAGCTGATTTTT. V and J are TRBV5-5 and TRBJ2-2, with 8 positions matching TRBD2. The CDR3 consists of 19 residues. Germline values: CDR1 SGHKS, CDR2 YYEKEE (reference sequence).